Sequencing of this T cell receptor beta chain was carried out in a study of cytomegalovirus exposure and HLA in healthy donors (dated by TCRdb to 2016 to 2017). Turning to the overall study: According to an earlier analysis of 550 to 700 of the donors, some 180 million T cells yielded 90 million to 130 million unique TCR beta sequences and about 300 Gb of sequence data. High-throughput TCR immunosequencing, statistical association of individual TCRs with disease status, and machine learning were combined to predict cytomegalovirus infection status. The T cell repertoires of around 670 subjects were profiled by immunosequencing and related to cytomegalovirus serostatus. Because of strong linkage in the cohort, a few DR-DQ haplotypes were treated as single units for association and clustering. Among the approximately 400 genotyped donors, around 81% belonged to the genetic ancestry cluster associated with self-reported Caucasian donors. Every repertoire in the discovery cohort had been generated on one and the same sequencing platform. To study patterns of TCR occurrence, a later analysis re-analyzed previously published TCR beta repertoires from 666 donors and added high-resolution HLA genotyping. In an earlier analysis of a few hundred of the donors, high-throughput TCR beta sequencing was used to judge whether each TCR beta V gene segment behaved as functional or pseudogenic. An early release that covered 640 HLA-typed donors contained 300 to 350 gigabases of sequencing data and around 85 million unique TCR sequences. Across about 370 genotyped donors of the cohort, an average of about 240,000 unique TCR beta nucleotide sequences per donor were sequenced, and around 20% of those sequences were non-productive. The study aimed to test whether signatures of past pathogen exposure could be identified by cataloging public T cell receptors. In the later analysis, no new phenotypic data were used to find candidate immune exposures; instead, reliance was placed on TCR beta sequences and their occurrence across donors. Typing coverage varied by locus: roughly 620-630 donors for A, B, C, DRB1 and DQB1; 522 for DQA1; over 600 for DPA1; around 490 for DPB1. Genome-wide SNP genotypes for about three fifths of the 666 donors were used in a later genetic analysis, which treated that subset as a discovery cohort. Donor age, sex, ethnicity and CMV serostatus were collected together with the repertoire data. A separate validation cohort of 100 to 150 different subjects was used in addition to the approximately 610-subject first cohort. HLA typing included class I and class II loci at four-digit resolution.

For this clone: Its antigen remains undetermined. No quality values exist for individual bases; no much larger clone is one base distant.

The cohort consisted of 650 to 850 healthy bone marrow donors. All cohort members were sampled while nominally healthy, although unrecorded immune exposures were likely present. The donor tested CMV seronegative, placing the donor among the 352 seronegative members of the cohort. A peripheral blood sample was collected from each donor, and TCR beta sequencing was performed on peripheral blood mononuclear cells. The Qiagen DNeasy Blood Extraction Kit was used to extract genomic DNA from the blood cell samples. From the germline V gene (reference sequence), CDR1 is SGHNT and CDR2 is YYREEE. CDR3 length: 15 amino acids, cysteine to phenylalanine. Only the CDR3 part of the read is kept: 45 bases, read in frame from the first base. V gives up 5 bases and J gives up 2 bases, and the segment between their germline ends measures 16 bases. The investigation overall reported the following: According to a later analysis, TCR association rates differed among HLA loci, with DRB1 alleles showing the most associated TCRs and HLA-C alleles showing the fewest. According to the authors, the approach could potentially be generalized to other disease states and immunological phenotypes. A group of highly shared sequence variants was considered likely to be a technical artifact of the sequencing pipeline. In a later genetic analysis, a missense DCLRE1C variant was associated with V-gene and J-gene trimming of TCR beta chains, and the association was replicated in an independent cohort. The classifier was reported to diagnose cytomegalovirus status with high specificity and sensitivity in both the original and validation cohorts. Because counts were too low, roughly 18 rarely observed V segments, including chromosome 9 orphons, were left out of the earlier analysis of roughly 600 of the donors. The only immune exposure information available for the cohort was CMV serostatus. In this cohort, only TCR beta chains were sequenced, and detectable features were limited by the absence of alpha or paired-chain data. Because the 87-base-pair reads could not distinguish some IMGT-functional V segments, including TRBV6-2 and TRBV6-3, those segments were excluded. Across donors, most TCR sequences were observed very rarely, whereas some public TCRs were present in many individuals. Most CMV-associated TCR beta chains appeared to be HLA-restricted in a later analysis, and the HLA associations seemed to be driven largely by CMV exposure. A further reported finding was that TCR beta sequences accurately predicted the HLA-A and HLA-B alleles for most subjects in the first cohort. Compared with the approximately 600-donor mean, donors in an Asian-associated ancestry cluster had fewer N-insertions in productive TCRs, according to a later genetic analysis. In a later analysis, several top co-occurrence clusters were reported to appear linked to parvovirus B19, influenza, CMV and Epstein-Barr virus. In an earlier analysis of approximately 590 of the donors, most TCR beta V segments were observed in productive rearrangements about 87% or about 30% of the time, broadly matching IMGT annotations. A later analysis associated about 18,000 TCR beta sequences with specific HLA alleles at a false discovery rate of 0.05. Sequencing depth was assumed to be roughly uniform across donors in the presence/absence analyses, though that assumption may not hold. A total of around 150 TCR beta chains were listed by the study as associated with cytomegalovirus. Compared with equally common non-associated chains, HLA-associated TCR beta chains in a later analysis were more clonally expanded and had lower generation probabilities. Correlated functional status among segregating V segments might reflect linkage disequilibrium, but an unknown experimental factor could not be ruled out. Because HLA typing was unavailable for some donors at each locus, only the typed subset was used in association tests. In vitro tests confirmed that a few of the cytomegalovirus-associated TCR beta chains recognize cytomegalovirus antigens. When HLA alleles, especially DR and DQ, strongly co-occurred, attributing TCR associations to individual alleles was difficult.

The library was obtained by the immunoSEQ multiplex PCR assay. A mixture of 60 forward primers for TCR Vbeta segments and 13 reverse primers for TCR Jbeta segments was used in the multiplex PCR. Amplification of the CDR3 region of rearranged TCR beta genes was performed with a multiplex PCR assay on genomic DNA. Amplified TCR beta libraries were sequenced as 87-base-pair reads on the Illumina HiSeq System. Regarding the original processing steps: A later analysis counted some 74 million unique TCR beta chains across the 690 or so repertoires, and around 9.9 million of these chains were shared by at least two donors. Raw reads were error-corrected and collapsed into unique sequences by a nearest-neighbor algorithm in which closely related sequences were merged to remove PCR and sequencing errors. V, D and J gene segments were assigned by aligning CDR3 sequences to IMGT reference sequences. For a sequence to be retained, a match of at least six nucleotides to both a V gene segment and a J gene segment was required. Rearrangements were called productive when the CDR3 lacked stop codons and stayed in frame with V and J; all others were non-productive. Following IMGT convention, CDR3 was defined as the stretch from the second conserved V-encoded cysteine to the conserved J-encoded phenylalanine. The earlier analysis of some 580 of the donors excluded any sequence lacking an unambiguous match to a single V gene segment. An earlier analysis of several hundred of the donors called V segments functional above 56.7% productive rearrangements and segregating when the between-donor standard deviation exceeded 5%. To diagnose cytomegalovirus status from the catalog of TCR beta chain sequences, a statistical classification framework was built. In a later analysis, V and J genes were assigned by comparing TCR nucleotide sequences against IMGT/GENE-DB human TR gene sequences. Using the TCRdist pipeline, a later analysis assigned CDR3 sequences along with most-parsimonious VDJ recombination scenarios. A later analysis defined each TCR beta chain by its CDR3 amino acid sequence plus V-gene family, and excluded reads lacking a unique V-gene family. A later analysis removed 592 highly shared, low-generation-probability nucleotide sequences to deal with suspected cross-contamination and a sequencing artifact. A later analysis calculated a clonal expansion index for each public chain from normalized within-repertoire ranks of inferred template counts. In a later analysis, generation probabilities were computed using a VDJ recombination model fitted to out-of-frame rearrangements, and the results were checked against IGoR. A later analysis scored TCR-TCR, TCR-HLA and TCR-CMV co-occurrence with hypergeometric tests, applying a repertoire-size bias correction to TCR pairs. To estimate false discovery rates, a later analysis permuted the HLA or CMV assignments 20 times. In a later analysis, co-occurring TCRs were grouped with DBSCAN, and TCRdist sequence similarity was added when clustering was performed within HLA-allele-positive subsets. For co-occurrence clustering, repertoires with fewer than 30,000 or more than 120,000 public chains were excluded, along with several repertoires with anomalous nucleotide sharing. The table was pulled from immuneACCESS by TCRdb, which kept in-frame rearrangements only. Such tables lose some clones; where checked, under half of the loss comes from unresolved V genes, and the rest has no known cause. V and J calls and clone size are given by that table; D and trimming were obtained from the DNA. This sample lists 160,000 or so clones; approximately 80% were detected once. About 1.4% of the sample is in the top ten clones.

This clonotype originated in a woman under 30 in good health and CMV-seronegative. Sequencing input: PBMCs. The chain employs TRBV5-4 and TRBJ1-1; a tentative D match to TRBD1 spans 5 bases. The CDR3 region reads CASRRAGGINTEAFF. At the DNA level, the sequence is TGTGCCAGCAGAAGGGCGGGGGGGATTAACACTGAAGCTTTCTTT.